These 27 T cell receptor beta chains were all obtained from the same sample, sequenced in a study of T cells after yellow fever vaccination. MiXCR was run by TCRdb on the 5' RACE reads, yielding one entry per CDR3 protein. There are some 600,000 distinct CDR3 sequences in the sample; roughly 12% occur only once, and about 16% lies in the top ten. Source: PBMCs, taken on the day of the yellow fever booster vaccination. The receptors were sampled from a young man who received the YFV17D yellow fever vaccine.

This clonotype has just one count. The chain uses TRBV19 and TRBJ2-1, with 9 bases aligning to TRBD2. The ends lost 6 bases at V and 4 bases at J; junction bases unmatched: 16. Germline CDR1 LNHDA, CDR2 SQIVND (reference sequence). CDR3 length equals 18 residues. CDR3 protein: CASSPTSRTSANYNEQFF. CDR3 nucleotide sequence: TGTGCCAGTAGCCCAACGTCCCGGACTAGCGCGAATTACAATGAGCAGTTCTTC.

The chain couples TRBV3-1 to TRBJ2-1; the D gene is possibly TRBD1 (5 bases). Germline V CDR1 and CDR2: LGHDT, YNNKEL (reference sequence). The CDR3 totals 14 residues. V was cut by 0 bases and J by 12 bases, with 15 bases left in between. This CDR3 is CASSQETASSPQFF. CDR3 DNA sequence: TGTGCCAGCAGCCAAGAGACAGCGAGCTCGCCGCAGTTCTTC.

This clonotype was seen more than once but under ten times. CDR3 sequence: CASSRPGTGDNEQFF. The CDR3 DNA reads TGTGCCAGCAGTCGCCCCGGGACAGGGGACAATGAGCAGTTCTTC. This chain connects TRBV12-3 or TRBV12-4 to TRBJ2-1, with 10 bases aligning to TRBD1. There are 15 residues in the CDR3. The V and J ends lost 5 bases and 5 bases, in that order; junction bases with no gene match: 6.

The chain has TRBV5-1 and TRBJ2-5, with D possibly being TRBD1 (6 bases). Germline CDR1 is SGHRS and CDR2 is YFSETQ. With 4 bases removed from V and 2 bases from J, the gap between germline ends came to 15 bases. The CDR3 length is 15 residues. CDR3 sequence (DNA): TGCGCCAGCAGCCCGGGGACACGAGAACAAGAGACCCAGTACTTC. Translating it yields CASSPGTREQETQYF.

This clonotype has just a few counts. The chain carries TRBV6-5 and TRBJ2-5, with 9 bases matching TRBD2. Trimming took 2 bases from V and 6 from J; bases not matched to a gene: 7. In germline, CDR1 is MNHEY, CDR2 SVGAGI. This CDR3 comprises 15 residues. The chain's CDR3 is CASSYEREVVKTQYF. The DNA for the CDR3 is TGTGCCAGCAGTTACGAGCGGGAGGTTGTAAAGACCCAGTACTTC.

This clonotype was picked up many times. The chain carries TRBV20-1 and TRBJ2-1, with D tentatively TRBD2 (5 bases). The germline V and J ends were trimmed by 0 bases and 0 bases, with 9 bases remaining between them. The CDR3 sequence is 15 residues long. Per germline, CDR1 DFQATT and CDR2 SNEGSKA (reference sequence). CDR3 nucleotides: TGCAGTGCTAGAGAGGGTGGGAGCTCCTACAATGAGCAGTTCTTC. Translating gives CSAREGGSSYNEQFF.

The V and J genes are TRBV5-4 and TRBJ2-5, with no clear D. V was trimmed by 3 bases and J by 3 bases, leaving 9 bases between them. This CDR3 is 13 amino acids long. The germline gives CDR1 SGHNT, CDR2 YYREEE (reference sequence). The CDR3 reads CASSSERKETQYF. For the CDR3, the DNA is TGTGCCAGCAGCTCCGAACGAAAAGAGACCCAGTACTTC.

The chain carries TRBV3-1 and TRBJ2-2; D is ambiguous. Trimming removed 4 bases from V and 0 bases from J, with 9 bases in between. The CDR3 is 15 residues long. Germline loops: CDR1 LGHDT, CDR2 YNNKEL (reference sequence). The CDR3 here is CASSPRPANTGELFF. Written as DNA, the CDR3 is TGTGCCAGCAGCCCACGACCTGCGAACACCGGGGAGCTGTTTTTT. Using reference TRBV3-1 and TRBJ2-2 for the parts outside the CDR3, the full variable domain is DTAVSQTPKYLVTQMGNDKSIKCEQNLGHDTMYWYKQDSKKFLKIMFSYNNKELIINETVPNRFSPKSPDKAHLNLHINSLELGDSAVYFCASSPRPANTGELFFGEGSRLTVL.

This clonotype was observed a handful of times. The V and J genes are TRBV20-1 and TRBJ2-2, with 11 bases fitting TRBD2. CDR3 length equals 16 residues. Trimming took 5 bases from V and 4 from J; bases not matched to a gene: 9. Looked up from germline, CDR1 is DFQATT and CDR2 is SNEGSKA (reference sequence). The CDR3 nucleotides are TGCAGTGCTGCGGGACTAGCGGAGGTCGGCACCGGGGAGCTGTTTTTT. It encodes CSAAGLAEVGTGELFF.

This clonotype was counted a few times. The chain has TRBV20-1 and TRBJ2-1; 9 nucleotides match TRBD1. Trimming cost V 2 bases and J 0 bases; bases outside gene matches: 2. The germline V gene has CDR1 DFQATT and CDR2 SNEGSKA (reference sequence). This CDR3 is 15 amino acids long. This CDR3 reads CSARPGQGSYNEQFF. CDR3 coding DNA: TGCAGTGCTAGACCGGGACAGGGCTCCTACAATGAGCAGTTCTTC.

The rearrangement joins TRBV2 to TRBJ2-6; D remains ambiguous. The CDR3 runs to 17 residues. V lost 6 bases, J lost 2 bases, and 17 bases lay in between. Germline V CDR1 and CDR2: SNHLY, FYNNEI. CDR3 bases: TGTGCCAGCAGCATTGTACGGTCCCCCACTGGGGCCAACGTCCTGACTTTC. The encoded protein is CASSIVRSPTGANVLTF. Using reference TRBV2 and TRBJ2-6 for the parts outside the CDR3, the full variable domain is EPEVTQTPSHQVTQMGQEVILRCVPISNHLYFYWYRQILGQKVEFLVSFYNNEISEKSEIFDDQFSVERPDGSNFTLKIRSTKLEDSAMYFCASSIVRSPTGANVLTFGAGSRLTVL.

The chain is built from TRBV27 and TRBJ2-3; TRBD2 aligns across 9 bases. CDR1 MNHEY and CDR2 SMNVEV come from the germline V gene (reference sequence). The CDR3 length is 15 residues. Trimming took 3 bases from V and 6 from J; bases not matched to a gene: 7. CDR3 sequence reads: CASSFSGSVGDTQYF. The CDR3, as DNA: TGTGCCAGCAGTTTTAGCGGGAGTGTGGGGGATACGCAGTATTTT.

This clonotype was detected only a few times. This chain links TRBV7-2 with TRBJ2-1, with TRBD1 matching 7 bases. The ends lost 5 bases at V and 2 bases at J; junction bases unmatched: 6. Looked up from germline, CDR1 is SGHTA and CDR2 is FQGNSA. There are 15 residues in the CDR3. Here the CDR3 reads CASSKITGAYNEQFF. The CDR3 coding sequence is TGTGCCAGCAGCAAGATTACAGGGGCCTACAATGAGCAGTTCTTC. The whole variable domain, filled in from reference TRBV7-2 and TRBJ2-1, reads GAGVSQSPSNKVTEKGKDVELRCDPISGHTALYWYRQSLGQGLEFLIYFQGNSAPDKSGLPSDRFSAERTGGSVSTLTIQRTQQEDSAVYLCASSKITGAYNEQFFGPGTRLTVL.

V is TRBV27 and J is TRBJ1-5; D perhaps matches TRBD1 (5 bases). Germline V gene lookup returns CDR1 MNHEY and CDR2 SMNVEV (reference sequence). V was pared by 2 bases and J by 1 base, with 15 bases between. The CDR3 contains 17 residues. CDR3 nucleotide sequence: TGTGCCAGCAGTTTAACCCCGGCAGGGATCAGCAATCAGCCCCAGCATTTT. Translated, it gives CASSLTPAGISNQPQHF.

This clonotype was counted a few times. The junction does not match germline at one end; this may be a read error. V gene TRBV3-1 combines with J gene TRBJ2-3, with D perhaps matching TRBD1 or TRBD2 (6 bases each). Germline-derived CDR1 and CDR2 are LGHDT and YNNKEL (reference sequence). The CDR3 extends over 12 amino acids. Here the CDR3 reads CASSQGARGVHF. In nucleotides, the CDR3 is TGTGCCAGCAGCCAAGGTGCGAGGGGGGTGCATTTT.

The DNA of the CDR3 is TGCAGTGCTAGCGCCGGACTAGCAACAGATACGCAGTATTTT. Its translation is CSASAGLATDTQYF. This chain joins TRBV20-1 and TRBJ2-3; 8 bases are a match to TRBD2. V shed 3 bases, J shed 3 bases, and the junction held 5 bases outside the gene matches. CDR3 length: 14 residues. Germline CDR1 is DFQATT and CDR2 is SNEGSKA (reference sequence).

V is TRBV18 and J is TRBJ2-6, with a possible D match to TRBD1 (5 bases). CDR1 is KGHSH and CDR2 is LQKENI in the germline V gene. CDR3 size: 18 residues. The ends were cut back, 4 bases at V and 0 bases at J, with 16 bases in the middle. CDR3 protein: CASSLVDSPYSGANVLTF. The CDR3 DNA follows: TGTGCCAGCTCACTCGTCGACAGCCCCTACTCTGGGGCCAACGTCCTGACTTTC.

The CDR3 here is CSARVAGGPGSYNEQFF. In nucleotides, the CDR3 is TGCAGTGCTAGAGTAGCGGGAGGGCCGGGCTCCTACAATGAGCAGTTCTTC. V and J are TRBV20-1 and TRBJ2-1, with 11 nucleotides matching TRBD2. The V gene's germline CDR1 is DFQATT and CDR2 SNEGSKA (reference sequence). Germline trimming cut 1 base from V and 0 bases from J; bases unmatched to any gene: 5. The CDR3 has 17 residues.

The chain joins TRBV3-1 to TRBJ2-7; D is possibly TRBD1 or TRBD2 (5 bases each). The germline CDR1 and CDR2 sequences are LGHDT and YNNKEL (reference sequence). Trimming cost V 3 bases and J 5 bases, with 8 bases left between them. The length of the CDR3 is 12 residues. The CDR3 sequence: CASSQGTNEQYF. CDR3 bases: TGTGCCAGCAGCCAGGGGACGAACGAGCAGTACTTC.

This clonotype was seen more than once but under ten times. The genes are TRBV11-1 and TRBJ2-7; 7 bases agree with TRBD1. Per germline, CDR1 SGHAT and CDR2 FQDESV (reference sequence). This CDR3 has 18 residues. V lost 1 base and J lost 6; bases outside the gene matches: 18. In DNA, the CDR3 is TGTGCCAGCAGCTTAGAGCCTCTCCGGGGACAGACTTTTACCGAGCAGTACTTC. This gives the protein CASSLEPLRGQTFTEQYF.

This chain joins TRBV12-5 and TRBJ2-4; D gene unclear. Germline CDR1 and CDR2: LGHNT and FRNRAP. The CDR3 sequence is 12 residues long. The germline V and J ends were trimmed by 4 bases and 8 bases, with 9 bases remaining between them. The CDR3 DNA reads TGTGCTAGTGGTTCGGCGTCGGACATTCAGTACTTC. It is translated as CASGSASDIQYF.

V and J are TRBV12-3 or TRBV12-4 and TRBJ2-7; D could derive from TRBD1 or TRBD2 (5 bases each). This CDR3 is built from 13 residues. V lost 6 bases to trimming and J lost 0 bases, with 9 bases between them. The CDR3 sequence: CASRSGTSYEQYF. CDR3 DNA sequence: TGTGCCAGCAGATCCGGGACCTCCTACGAGCAGTACTTC.

This clonotype was seen at least ten times. The J gene is TRBJ2-1, the V gene TRBV5-6; D uncertain. CDR3 length: 14 amino acids. V was cut by 1 base and J by 8 bases, with 13 bases left in between. Germline lookup yields CDR1 SGHDT and CDR2 YYEEEE. The CDR3: CASSLPHPRDEQFF. The CDR3 nucleotides are TGTGCCAGCAGCTTGCCCCACCCTAGGGATGAGCAGTTCTTC.

This clonotype was counted only a few times. The chain has TRBV10-3 and TRBJ1-1; D remains ambiguous. Trimming stripped 5 bases from V and 0 bases from J, with 10 bases between. The length of the CDR3 is 14 residues. Per the germline V gene, CDR1 is ENHRY and CDR2 is SYGVKD. The CDR3 DNA reads TGTGCCATCAGTTACAGCTCTTTGAACACTGAAGCTTTCTTT. It is translated as CAISYSSLNTEAFF.

This clonotype was observed a handful of times. J is TRBJ2-3 and V is TRBV27; 11 nucleotides match TRBD2. V dropped 6 bases and J dropped 4; count of bases not matched to a gene: 15. Germline V gene data show CDR1 as MNHEY and CDR2 as SMNVEV (reference sequence). CDR3 length: 18 residues. The CDR3 reads CASSSRLRGLAAADTQYF. In DNA, the CDR3 is TGTGCCAGCAGCTCCCGACTAAGGGGACTAGCGGCGGCAGATACGCAGTATTTT.

This clonotype was seen more than once but under ten times. For the CDR3, the DNA is TGTGCCAGCAGACCGCAGGGGACCACTGAAGCTTTCTTT. Its protein is CASRPQGTTEAFF. The V and J genes are TRBV7-2 and TRBJ1-1; perhaps TRBD1 as D (6 bases). Germline CDR1 SGHTA, CDR2 FQGNSA. The CDR3 is 13 amino acids. The V gene lost 6 bases and the J gene lost 4 bases, with 12 bases spanning the gap.

This clonotype was seen only a few times. The gene calls are TRBV23-1 and TRBJ2-2; D call uncertain. TRBV23-1 is identified as an open reading frame with a role that is uncertain. This CDR3 spans 19 amino acids. V lost 2 bases and J 1 base, leaving 20 bases between the germline ends. CDR3 sequence: CASSQTPAFERENTGELFF. The CDR3 nucleotides are TGCGCCAGCAGTCAAACGCCTGCGTTTGAAAGGGAGAACACCGGGGAGCTGTTTTTT.